The sequence of this TCR beta chain was determined in a study of cytomegalovirus exposure and HLA in healthy donors. Per germline, CDR1 MDHEN and CDR2 SYDVKM. The length of the CDR3 is 14 residues. V lost 6 bases and J lost 4; bases outside the gene matches: 8. Assay: immunoSEQ multiplex PCR; the TCRdb copy retains only in-frame clones and omits some. This table has 200,000 to 250,000 clones, over 70% appearing once. The receptor's source is a woman in her twenties or thirties in good health and CMV-seropositive. This chain links TRBV28 with TRBJ1-1; 7 bases agree with TRBD1. Source material: PBMCs. DNA for the CDR3: TGTGCCAGCAGGGCCGGGACAGTTGGCACTGAAGCTTTCTTT. Protein sequence: CASRAGTVGTEAFF. The variable domain in full, with the rest retrieved from reference TRBV28 and TRBJ1-1, is DVKVTQSSRYLVKRTGEKVFLECVQDMDHENMFWYRQDPGLGLRLIYFSYDVKMKEKGDIPEGYSVSREKKERFSLILESASTNQTSMYLCASRAGTVGTEAFFGQGTRLTVV.